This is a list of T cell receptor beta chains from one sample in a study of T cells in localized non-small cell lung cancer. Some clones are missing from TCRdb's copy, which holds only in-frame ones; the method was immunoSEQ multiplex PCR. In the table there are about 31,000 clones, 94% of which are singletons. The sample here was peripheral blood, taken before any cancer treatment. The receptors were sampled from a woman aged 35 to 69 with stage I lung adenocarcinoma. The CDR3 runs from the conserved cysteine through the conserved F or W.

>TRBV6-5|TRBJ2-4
CASSYSRGLAKNIQYF
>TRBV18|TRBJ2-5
CASSPGYQETQYF
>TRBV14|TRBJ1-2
CASSQIRGAGLLGYTF
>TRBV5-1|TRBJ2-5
CASSPRGSETQYF
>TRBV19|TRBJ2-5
CASSIGILETQYF
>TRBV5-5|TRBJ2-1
CASSLGAGAYNEQFF
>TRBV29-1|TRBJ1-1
CSVARGRMNTEAFF
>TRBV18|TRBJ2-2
CASSPTVSGELFF
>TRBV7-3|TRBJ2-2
CASSLVQGSTGELFF
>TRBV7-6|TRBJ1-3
CASSARSSGNTIYF
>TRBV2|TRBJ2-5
CASSNRAFETQYF
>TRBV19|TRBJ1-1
CASSPQGVHTEAFF
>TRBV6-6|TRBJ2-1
CASSLDWGRYNEQFF
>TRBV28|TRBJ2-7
CASSPYQEQYF
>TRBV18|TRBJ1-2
CASSPIQGGYTF
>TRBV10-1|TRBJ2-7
CASSDLGRVPPEQYF
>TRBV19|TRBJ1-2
CATLTTGANYGYTF
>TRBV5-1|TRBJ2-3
CASSSAVSDTQYF
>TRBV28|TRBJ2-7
CASSLWGYEQYF
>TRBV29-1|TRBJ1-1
CSVVGQADTEAFF
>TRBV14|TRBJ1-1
CASSLGQGAFF
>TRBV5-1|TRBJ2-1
CASSLALGLSSPRPYNEQFF
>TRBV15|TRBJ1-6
CATSRGDSYNSPLHF
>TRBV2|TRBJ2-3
CASSDLAGGPGDTQYF
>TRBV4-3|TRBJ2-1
CASRPDIEFYNEQFF
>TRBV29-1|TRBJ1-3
CSVVKGGTGNTIYF
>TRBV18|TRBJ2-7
CASSPLATWHEQYF
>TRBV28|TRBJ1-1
CASSLERNTEAFF
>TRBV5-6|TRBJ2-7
CASSLEPRHEQYF
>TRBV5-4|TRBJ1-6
CASSRNRQGKVDSPLHF
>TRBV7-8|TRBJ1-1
CASSFVERANTEAFF
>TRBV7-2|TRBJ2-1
CASSFSPLASGGNEQFF
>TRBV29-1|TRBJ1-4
CSVGRTGANEKLFF
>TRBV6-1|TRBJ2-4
CASSARDRKNIQYF
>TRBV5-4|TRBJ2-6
CASSFGGRSSGANVLTF
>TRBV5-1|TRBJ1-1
CASSVGQGAEAFF